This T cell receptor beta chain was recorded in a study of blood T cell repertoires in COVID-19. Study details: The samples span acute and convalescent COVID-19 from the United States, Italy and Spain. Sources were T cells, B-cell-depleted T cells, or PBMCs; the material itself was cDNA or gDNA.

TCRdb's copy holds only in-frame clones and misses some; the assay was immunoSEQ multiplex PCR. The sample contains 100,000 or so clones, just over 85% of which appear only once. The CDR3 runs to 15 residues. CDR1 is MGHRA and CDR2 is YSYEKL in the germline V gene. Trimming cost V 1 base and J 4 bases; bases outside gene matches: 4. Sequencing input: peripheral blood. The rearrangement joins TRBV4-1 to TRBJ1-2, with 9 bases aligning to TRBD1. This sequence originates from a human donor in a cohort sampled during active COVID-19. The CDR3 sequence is CASSQARQGGYGYTF. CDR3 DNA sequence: TGCGCCAGCAGCCAAGCGCGACAGGGGGGCTATGGCTACACCTTC.